This TCR beta chain was sequenced during a study of OX40 agonist ivuxolimab in advanced cancers. Produced via immunoSEQ multiplex PCR; TCRdb's table is partial and in-frame only. The table has tens of thousands of clones, more than 65% seen once. V shed 4 bases and J shed 4 bases, with 9 bases lying between them. This CDR3 comprises 13 residues. The germline gives CDR1 SGHTA, CDR2 FQGTGA. The rearrangement joins TRBV7-3 to TRBJ2-3; D call uncertain. This material consisted of CD4+ or CD8+ T cells sorted from blood, taken in a trial of the OX40 agonist ivuxolimab. This TCR was recovered from an adult with an advanced solid tumor such as melanoma, head and neck, liver or kidney cancer. DNA for the CDR3: TGTGCCAGCAGCTCACCGTCCTCAGATACGCAGTATTTT. This sequence encodes CASSSPSSDTQYF.